Each of the 31 T cell receptor beta chains below was sequenced from the same sample in a study of T cell responses to AZD1222 COVID-19 vaccine. Profiling relied on immunoSEQ multiplex PCR, and the TCRdb table lists in-frame clones only, not all of them. In the table there are 25,000 to 35,000 clones, roughly 78% of which are singletons. Sample: peripheral blood, taken on day 0 of AZD1222 vaccination. These receptors originate from an adult in good health.

This clone was seen more than once but under ten times. This sequence joins TRBV7-9 and TRBJ1-1; D call uncertain. This CDR3 spans 13 amino acids. Germline loops: CDR1 SEHNR, CDR2 FQNEAQ (reference sequence). Deletions cut 5 bases from V and 1 base from J, with 8 bases between. CDR3: CASSPVGNTEAFF. Written as DNA, the CDR3 is TGTGCCAGCAGCCCGGTCGGGAACACTGAAGCTTTCTTT.

V is TRBV19 and J is TRBJ2-5, with D possibly TRBD1 on 5 matching bases. The CDR3 has 14 residues. V lost 4 bases to trimming and J lost 3 bases, with 12 bases between them. The V gene's germline CDR1 is LNHDA and CDR2 SQIVND (reference sequence). As DNA, the CDR3 is TGTGCCAGTAGTACACAGGTCGCCAAAGAGACCCAGTACTTC. This codes for CASSTQVAKETQYF.

The J gene is TRBJ2-1, the V gene TRBV5-4; 11 nucleotides align to TRBD2. The CDR3 runs to 16 residues. Germline loops: CDR1 SGHNT, CDR2 YYREEE (reference sequence). The trim removed 5 bases at V and 7 bases at J, leaving 11 bases unmatched. The chain's CDR3 is CASRTIAGGPRNEQFF. CDR3 in DNA: TGTGCCAGCAGGACCATAGCGGGGGGGCCTAGGAATGAGCAGTTCTTC.

This clone was picked up one time. CDR3 residues: CASTPRGQGNQPQHF. CDR3 bases: TGTGCCAGCACCCCCCGCGGGCAGGGCAATCAGCCCCAGCATTTT. This chain links TRBV6-5 with TRBJ1-5; D not certain. Per the germline V gene, CDR1 is MNHEY and CDR2 is SVGAGI. This CDR3 comprises 15 residues. Deletions cut 7 bases from V and 2 bases from J, with 15 bases between.

The gene calls are TRBV12-5 and TRBJ2-7; 8 bases fit TRBD2. Germline trimming cut 4 bases from V and 7 bases from J; bases unmatched to any gene: 15. Germline lookup yields CDR1 LGHNT and CDR2 FRNRAP. CDR3 length equals 16 residues. This chain's CDR3 is CASGWSSAGGPPEQYF. The CDR3 coding sequence is TGTGCTAGTGGTTGGTCCTCCGCGGGGGGACCCCCGGAGCAGTACTTC.

The V and J genes are TRBV12-5 and TRBJ2-7, with 11 bases matching TRBD2. This CDR3 region has 14 residues. Losses at the gene ends were 3 bases for V and 5 bases for J; bases not matched to a gene: 3. CDR1 LGHNT and CDR2 FRNRAP come from the germline V gene. The CDR3 reads CASGLGLAGDEQYF. In DNA, the CDR3 is TGTGCTAGTGGTTTAGGACTAGCGGGCGACGAGCAGTACTTC.

V and J are TRBV18 and TRBJ2-7; the D gene is possibly TRBD1 (5 bases). The CDR3 is made up of 15 amino acids. The ends were cut back, 2 bases at V and 4 bases at J, with 15 bases in the middle. CDR1 KGHSH and CDR2 LQKENI come from the germline V gene. CDR3 nucleotides: TGTGCCAGCTCACCAGGGGCTGGGGCCTCATACGAGCAGTACGTC. Translating gives CASSPGAGASYEQYV.

The chain combines TRBV6-5 with TRBJ1-6; D uncertain. Trimming pared 7 bases from V and 9 bases from J, leaving 10 bases between. This CDR3 comprises 12 residues. Per germline, CDR1 MNHEY and CDR2 SVGAGI. The CDR3 region is CASTDWGSPLHF. The CDR3 DNA sequence: TGTGCCAGCACGGATTGGGGTTCACCCCTCCACTTT.

CDR3 loop: CASSKETWASTDTQYF. The CDR3 DNA reads as TGTGCCAGCAGCAAAGAAACATGGGCTAGCACAGATACGCAGTATTTT. The rearrangement joins TRBV11-3 to TRBJ2-3; no clear D gene. The CDR3 extends over 16 amino acids. CDR1 is SGHNT, CDR2 YENEEA, per germline. Trimming removed 5 bases at V and 0 bases at J, with 15 bases between.

This clone has only a few counts. This CDR3 is also generated by other DNA sequences in the sample. V and J are TRBV11-2 and TRBJ1-2; D remains ambiguous. Germline loops: CDR1 SGHAT, CDR2 FQNNGV. There are 14 residues in the CDR3. Trimming removed 3 bases at V and 0 bases at J, with 8 bases between. The CDR3 spells CASSLLSANYGYTF. In DNA, the CDR3 is TGTGCCAGCAGCTTGTTGTCAGCTAACTATGGCTACACCTTC.

This chain uses TRBV4-1 with TRBJ2-7; tentative D call: TRBD1 (5 bases). CDR1 and CDR2 from the germline V gene are MGHRA and YSYEKL. V was pared by 0 bases and J by 2 bases, with 5 bases between. The CDR3 totals 13 residues. CDR3 bases: TGCGCCAGCAGCCAAGAACAGGCCTACGAGCAGTACGTC. Encoded protein: CASSQEQAYEQYV.

This chain connects TRBV20-1 to TRBJ1-4; D is ambiguous. CDR1 is DFQATT and CDR2 is SNEGSKA in the germline V gene (reference sequence). The V and J ends lost 7 bases and 5 bases respectively, with 5 bases between them. The length of the CDR3 is 10 residues. CDR3 coding DNA: TGCAGTGACGGAAATGAAAAACTGTTTTTT. Translated, it gives CSDGNEKLFF.

This clone was detected only once. The J gene is TRBJ1-6, the V gene TRBV14; D is ambiguous. The CDR3 contains 14 residues. CDR1 is SGHDN and CDR2 is FVKESK in the germline V gene. V gave up 0 bases and J gave up 9 bases, with 9 bases separating them. As DNA, the CDR3 is TGTGCCAGCAGCCAAGAGTTCGCGCGTTCACCCCTCCACTTT. Protein sequence: CASSQEFARSPLHF.

This chain uses TRBV7-2 with TRBJ2-1; 7 bases line up with TRBD2. This CDR3 spans 17 amino acids. Germline V gene lookup returns CDR1 SGHTA and CDR2 FQGNSA. Trimming removed 5 bases from V and 1 base from J; junction bases left unmatched: 11. CDR3 loop: CASSLRGGGFSYNEQFF. The CDR3 nucleotides are TGTGCCAGCAGCCTGCGTGGGGGGGGGTTTTCCTACAATGAGCAGTTCTTC.

The chain employs TRBV24-1 and TRBJ1-1, with a weak D call TRBD1 (5 bases). This CDR3 comprises 15 residues. Germline V gene sequence: CDR1 KGHDR, CDR2 SFDVKD. V was clipped by 9 bases and J by 3 bases, with 19 bases between them. This CDR3 is CATRGRELVDTEAFF. The CDR3, as DNA: TGTGCCACCCGGGGGAGGGAGTTGGTGGACACTGAAGCTTTCTTT.

This clone was seen a few times. V gene TRBV6-6 combines with J gene TRBJ2-1; tentative D call: TRBD2 (6 bases). Trimming removed 8 bases from V and 4 bases from J, with 9 bases in between. CDR3 length: 12 amino acids. Germline V gene lookup returns CDR1 MNHNY and CDR2 SVGAGI (reference sequence). Here the CDR3 reads CASGGLYNEQFF. The CDR3 DNA sequence: TGTGCCAGCGGGGGGTTATACAATGAGCAGTTCTTC.

This clone came up a few times. The chain recombines TRBV14 with TRBJ2-1, with TRBD2 matching 10 bases. V lost 1 base, J lost 6 bases, and 6 bases stayed unmatched. The CDR3 is 16 amino acids. The germline CDR1 and CDR2 sequences are SGHDN and FVKESK. The CDR3 bases are TGTGCCAGCAGCCAAGGTAGCGGGAGGACGGGCAATGAGCAGTTCTTC. This sequence encodes CASSQGSGRTGNEQFF.

The rearrangement uses TRBV18 and TRBJ1-5; unclear D gene. Germline loops: CDR1 KGHSH, CDR2 LQKENI. The germline V and J ends were trimmed by 4 bases and 1 base, with 5 bases remaining between them. The CDR3 is made up of 13 amino acids. The chain's CDR3 is CASSQASNQPQHF. CDR3 in DNA: TGTGCCAGCTCACAGGCCAGCAATCAGCCCCAGCATTTT.

Only one count was recorded for this clone. V and J are TRBV7-9 and TRBJ1-1; D is ambiguous. CDR3 size: 13 residues. Trimming removed 5 bases from V and 0 bases from J, with 7 bases in between. Germline V lookup: CDR1 SEHNR, CDR2 FQNEAQ (reference sequence). The CDR3 loop reads CASSPDLNTEAFF. CDR3 sequence (DNA): TGTGCCAGCAGCCCGGACCTGAACACTGAAGCTTTCTTT.

In the case of this clone: A read error may produce the germline difference seen at one junction end. The V gene is TRBV12-3 or TRBV12-4, the J gene TRBJ1-2, with 7 bases that match TRBD1. CDR3 length equals 12 residues. The CDR3 loop is CASSQHRTGQPF. The CDR3 bases are TGTGCCAGCAGCCAACATAGGACAGGACAACCCTTC.

This chain uses TRBV5-1 with TRBJ1-3; D is undetermined. V was pared by 0 bases and J by 9 bases, with 13 bases between. CDR1 and CDR2 from the germline V gene are SGHRS and YFSETQ. The CDR3 runs to 14 residues. The CDR3 sequence: CASSLGGPDSTIYF. The CDR3 bases are TGCGCCAGCAGCTTGGGAGGGCCAGATTCCACCATATATTTT.

The CDR3 DNA reads as TGTGCCAGCAGTTTGAAAGGACAGGGTTCTGGAAACACCATATATTTT. Encoded protein: CASSLKGQGSGNTIYF. This chain links TRBV27 with TRBJ1-3, with 8 bases aligning to TRBD1. The V segment lost 3 bases and the J segment 1 base; nucleotides outside the gene matches: 5. Germline lookup yields CDR1 MNHEY and CDR2 SMNVEV (reference sequence). This CDR3 contains 16 residues.

This chain uses TRBV6-5 with TRBJ2-7; 10 bases match TRBD1. The CDR3 sequence is 12 residues long. Germline V gene data show CDR1 as MNHEY and CDR2 as SVGAGI. The trim removed 9 bases at V and 8 bases at J, leaving 7 bases unmatched. As DNA, the CDR3 is TGTGCCAGTGCCGGGACAGGGGACAAGCAGTACTTC. Amino acids: CASAGTGDKQYF.

The CDR3 nucleotides are TGTGCCAGCAGCGGGACCAGGGGAGCGGGAGGGCTTAGGTCAGATACGCAGTATTTT. Its protein product is CASSGTRGAGGLRSDTQYF. The V gene is TRBV9, the J gene TRBJ2-3; 10 nucleotides agree with TRBD2. This CDR3 is 19 amino acids long. Trimming took 3 bases from V and 4 from J; bases not matched to a gene: 17. Germline-derived CDR1 and CDR2 are SGDLS and YYNGEE.

The chain links TRBV4-2 to TRBJ2-3, with TRBD2 identical over 9 bases. Germline CDR1 and CDR2: LGHNA and YNFKEQ. CDR3 length: 15 amino acids. Trimming at V came to 0 bases and at J to 4 bases, leaving 2 bases not matched to a gene. CDR3 sequence reads: CASSQERGGPDTQYF. The CDR3 coding sequence is TGTGCCAGCAGCCAAGAGCGGGGGGGCCCAGATACGCAGTATTTT.

The rearrangement links TRBV3-1 (or the pseudogene TRBV3-2) to TRBJ1-2; TRBD1 aligns across 8 bases. Germline trimming cut 5 bases from V and 7 bases from J; bases unmatched to any gene: 6. Germline V gene lookup returns CDR1 LGHDT and CDR2 YNNKEL (reference sequence). CDR3 size: 13 residues. For the CDR3, the DNA is TGTGCCAGCAGCGAGGGACAGGTCGGTGGCTACACCTTC. Translating gives CASSEGQVGGYTF.

This clone was detected only a few times. The gene calls are TRBV21-1 and TRBJ2-4; the table's D call, TRBD2, was not checked against the DNA. TRBV21-1 has pseudogene status. This CDR3 has 17 amino acids. Here the CDR3 reads CASSSPGLAGFKNIQYF. CDR3 DNA sequence: TGTGCCAGCAGCAGTCCGGGACTAGCGGGATTCAAAAACATTCAGTACTTC.

The rearrangement links TRBV7-9 to TRBJ1-4; no definite D call. Trimming removed 2 bases from V and 8 bases from J, with 12 bases in between. Germline-derived CDR1 and CDR2 are SEHNR and FQNEAQ (reference sequence). CDR3 length: 14 amino acids. CDR3 region: CASSLFSETEKLFF. The CDR3 DNA sequence: TGTGCCAGCAGCTTATTTTCAGAGACGGAAAAACTGTTTTTT.

The V call is TRBV7-8, the J call TRBJ1-5, with TRBD1 as a possible D gene (6 bases). Per the germline V gene, CDR1 is SGHVS and CDR2 is FQNEAQ. Between the trimmed V and J ends, which lost 2 bases and 6 bases, there was a span of 17 bases. This CDR3 comprises 16 residues. CDR3 amino acids: CASSLHRGATGQPQHF. Written as DNA, the CDR3 is TGTGCCAGCAGCTTACATCGGGGGGCAACGGGTCAGCCCCAGCATTTT. Together with reference TRBV7-8 and TRBJ1-5, the CDR3 gives the full variable domain: GAGVSQSPRYKVAKRGQDVALRCDPISGHVSLFWYQQALGQGPEFLTYFQNEAQLDKSGLPSDRFFAERPEGSVSTLKIQRTQQEDSAVYLCASSLHRGATGQPQHFGDGTRLSIL.

This chain links TRBV3-1 (or the pseudogene TRBV3-2) with TRBJ2-1; D unclear. Looked up from germline, CDR1 is LGHDT and CDR2 is YNNKEL (reference sequence). Trimming stripped 0 bases from V and 4 bases from J, with 7 bases between. The CDR3 has 14 residues. CDR3 sequence reads: CASSQEGFYNEQFF. CDR3 DNA: TGTGCCAGCAGCCAAGAGGGGTTTTACAATGAGCAGTTCTTC.

This chain links TRBV2 with TRBJ1-2; D is possibly TRBD1 (6 bases). The V and J ends lost 4 bases and 4 bases respectively, with 16 bases between them. The CDR3 has 15 residues. CDR1 and CDR2 from the germline V gene are SNHLY and FYNNEI. The CDR3 DNA sequence: TGTGCCAGCAGTGTCCAACCGGGACAACGCTATGGCTACACCTTC. Its protein is CASSVQPGQRYGYTF.